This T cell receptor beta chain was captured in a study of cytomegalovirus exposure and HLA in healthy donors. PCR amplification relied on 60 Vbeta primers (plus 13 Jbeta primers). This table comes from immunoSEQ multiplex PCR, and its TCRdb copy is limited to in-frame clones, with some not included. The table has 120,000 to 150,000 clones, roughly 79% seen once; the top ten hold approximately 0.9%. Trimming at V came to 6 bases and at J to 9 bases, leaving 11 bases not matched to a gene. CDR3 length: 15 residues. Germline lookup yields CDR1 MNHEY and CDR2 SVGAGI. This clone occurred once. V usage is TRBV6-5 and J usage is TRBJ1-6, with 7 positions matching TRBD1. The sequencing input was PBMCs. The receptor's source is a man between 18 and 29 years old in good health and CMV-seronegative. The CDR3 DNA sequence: TGTGCCAGCAGGTTGAACCGGGACAGTTCTTCACCCCTCCACTTT. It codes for CASRLNRDSSSPLHF.